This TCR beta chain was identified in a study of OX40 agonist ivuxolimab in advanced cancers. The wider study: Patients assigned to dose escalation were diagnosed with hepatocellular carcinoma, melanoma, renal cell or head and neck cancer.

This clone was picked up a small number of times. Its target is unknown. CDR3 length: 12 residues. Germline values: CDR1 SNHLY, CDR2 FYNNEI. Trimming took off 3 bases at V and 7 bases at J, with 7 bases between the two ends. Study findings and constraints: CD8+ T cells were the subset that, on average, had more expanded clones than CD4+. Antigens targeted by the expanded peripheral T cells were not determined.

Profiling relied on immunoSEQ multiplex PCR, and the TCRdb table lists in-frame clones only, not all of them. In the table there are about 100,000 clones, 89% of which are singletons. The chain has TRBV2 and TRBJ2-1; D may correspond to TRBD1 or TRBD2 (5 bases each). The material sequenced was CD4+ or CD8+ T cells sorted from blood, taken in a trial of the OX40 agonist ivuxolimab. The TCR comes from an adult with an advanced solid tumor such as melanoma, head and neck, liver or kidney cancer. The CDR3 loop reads CASSDWGNEQFF. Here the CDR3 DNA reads TGTGCCAGCAGTGATTGGGGGAATGAGCAGTTCTTC.